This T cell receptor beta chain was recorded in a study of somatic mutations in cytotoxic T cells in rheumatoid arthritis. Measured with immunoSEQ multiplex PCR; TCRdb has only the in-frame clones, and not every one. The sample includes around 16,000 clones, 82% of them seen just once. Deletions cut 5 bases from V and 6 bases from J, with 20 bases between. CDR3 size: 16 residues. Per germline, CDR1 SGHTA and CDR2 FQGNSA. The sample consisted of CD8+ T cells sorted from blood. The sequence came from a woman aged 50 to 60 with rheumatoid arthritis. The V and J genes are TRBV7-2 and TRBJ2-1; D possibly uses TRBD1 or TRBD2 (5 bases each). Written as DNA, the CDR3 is TGTGCCAGCAGCAGACCTTCGGGACCGGCCTTCAATGAGCAGTTCTTC. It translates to CASSRPSGPAFNEQFF. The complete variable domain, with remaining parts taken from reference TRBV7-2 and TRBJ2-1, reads GAGVSQSPSNKVTEKGKDVELRCDPISGHTALYWYRQSLGQGLEFLIYFQGNSAPDKSGLPSDRFSAERTGGSVSTLTIQRTQQEDSAVYLCASSRPSGPAFNEQFFGPGTRLTVL.